Below, 21 T cell receptor beta chains from the same sample are listed, as sequenced in a study of T-cell reconstitution after alpha-beta-depleted transplantation in children. Unique molecular identifiers featured in how the TCRbeta library was prepared. TCRdb processed the PCR reads anew with MiXCR; each CDR3 protein has one entry. The sample includes approximately 150,000 distinct CDR3 sequences, about 8.8% of them seen just once. The starting material was PBMCs, mostly from graft donor cells, obtained 180 days after TCRalphabeta/CD19-depleted stem cell transplant. These receptors came from a female patient between 2 and 15 years old who had a stem cell transplant for congenital amegakaryocytic thrombocytopenia, so the T cells may come from the graft donor.

This clonotype was found a few times. The chain uses TRBV13 and TRBJ2-7; 10 bases match TRBD2. After removal of 1 base from V and 5 bases from J, the junction contained 5 bases not matched to a gene. The germline gives CDR1 PRHDT, CDR2 FYEKMQ (reference sequence). This CDR3 is 15 amino acids long. CDR3 amino acids: CASSLASGGVHEQYF. CDR3 sequence (DNA): TGTGCCAGCAGCTTAGCTAGCGGGGGAGTTCACGAGCAGTACTTC.

This clonotype has only a few counts. The V call is TRBV10-1, the J call TRBJ2-3; TRBD2 might be the D (6 bases). Germline values: CDR1 WNHNN, CDR2 SYGVQD (reference sequence). V gave up 1 base and J gave up 2 bases, with 13 bases separating them. CDR3 size: 16 residues. DNA of the CDR3: TGCGCCAGCAGTGAGTGGGCACCGGGGGACACAGATACGCAGTATTTT. Its translation: CASSEWAPGDTDTQYF.

This clonotype was recorded many times. The CDR3 sequence: CASSLVEDTQYF. The CDR3 nucleotides read TGCGCCAGCAGCTTGGTAGAGGATACGCAGTATTTT. The chain links TRBV5-1 to TRBJ2-3; unclear D gene. V lost 0 bases, J lost 6 bases, and 5 bases lay in between. In germline, CDR1 is SGHRS, CDR2 YFSETQ. The CDR3 loop spans 12 amino acids.

This clonotype was observed many times. V and J are TRBV28 and TRBJ2-5; 8 positions agree with TRBD2. J was trimmed by 4 bases and V by 7 bases; bases with no gene match: 8. The CDR3 has 14 residues. Germline lookup yields CDR1 MDHEN and CDR2 SYDVKM. The CDR3 sequence is CASKQGLAAETQYF. The CDR3 nucleotides are TGTGCCAGCAAACAAGGACTAGCAGCAGAGACCCAGTACTTC.

This clonotype was counted ten times or more. V and J are TRBV20-1 and TRBJ2-7; 9 positions match TRBD2. This CDR3 is built from 16 residues. CDR1 DFQATT and CDR2 SNEGSKA come from the germline V gene (reference sequence). The trim removed 5 bases at V and 3 bases at J, leaving 14 bases unmatched. Written as DNA, the CDR3 is TGCAGTGCTGATCGTGGTTTAGCGGGAGTAGTCTACGAGCAGTACTTC. Protein: CSADRGLAGVVYEQYF.

This clonotype was recorded many times. This sequence joins TRBV24-1 and TRBJ2-1; the match to TRBD1 covers 7 bases. Per the germline V gene, CDR1 is KGHDR and CDR2 is SFDVKD. This CDR3 contains 15 residues. Germline trimming cut 1 base from V and 8 bases from J; bases unmatched to any gene: 7. The CDR3 DNA follows: TGTGCCACCAGTGATTTTGGCAGGGGGTTCGATGAGCAGTTCTTC. Its translation: CATSDFGRGFDEQFF.

The gene calls are TRBV7-8 and TRBJ1-1; no definite D call. This CDR3 has 11 amino acids. CDR1 and CDR2 from the germline V gene are SGHVS and FQNEAQ. V was trimmed by 5 bases and J by 2 bases, leaving 3 bases between them. The CDR3: CASSANTEAFF. Written as DNA, the CDR3 is TGTGCCAGCAGCGCTAACACTGAAGCTTTCTTT.

This clonotype has a count of ten or more. The V call is TRBV20-1, the J call TRBJ2-3; 9 positions match TRBD2. CDR1 and CDR2 from the germline V gene are DFQATT and SNEGSKA (reference sequence). The CDR3 sequence is 16 residues long. With V trimmed by 0 bases and J by 1 base, 5 bases remained unmatched. Here the CDR3 reads CSARDLVAGGTDTQYF. The CDR3 DNA reads TGCAGTGCTAGAGATCTGGTAGCGGGAGGCACAGATACGCAGTATTTT.

In this sample, this clonotype turned up many times. V is TRBV29-1 and J is TRBJ2-6, with a tentative D call TRBD2 (5 bases). CDR3 length: 13 amino acids. V lost 6 bases, J lost 0 bases, and 6 bases lay in between. In germline, CDR1 is SQVTM, CDR2 ANQGSEA. CDR3 in amino acids: CSVGDSGANVLTF. The CDR3, as DNA: TGCAGCGTCGGGGACTCTGGGGCCAACGTCCTGACTTTC.

The J gene is TRBJ2-3, the V gene TRBV3-1; the match to TRBD1 covers 8 bases. Germline V CDR1 and CDR2: LGHDT, YNNKEL (reference sequence). The ends lost 4 bases at V and 8 bases at J; junction bases unmatched: 2. The CDR3 sequence is 12 residues long. DNA of the CDR3: TGTGCCAGCAGCCCTGGACAGGGTACGCAGTATTTT. It specifies CASSPGQGTQYF.

This clonotype was recorded many times. The chain combines TRBV11-2 with TRBJ1-1; D not resolved. Trimming pared 8 bases from V and 2 bases from J, leaving 12 bases between. This CDR3 spans 13 amino acids. CDR1 is SGHAT and CDR2 is FQNNGV in the germline V gene. The CDR3 DNA is TGTGCCAGCGGAGATTTCGGAAACACTGAAGCTTTCTTT. Protein product: CASGDFGNTEAFF.

The chain is built from TRBV5-1 and TRBJ2-3; D possibly corresponds to TRBD2 (6 bases). The germline CDR1 and CDR2 sequences are SGHRS and YFSETQ. The ends were cut back, 4 bases at V and 0 bases at J, with 15 bases in the middle. The CDR3 covers 16 residues. This CDR3 is CASSRDFRPSTDTQYF. DNA of the CDR3: TGCGCCAGCAGCAGGGACTTTAGACCTAGCACAGATACGCAGTATTTT.

This clonotype was recorded at least ten times. The rearrangement joins TRBV11-2 to TRBJ2-2; TRBD1 might be the D (5 bases). Trimming cost V 5 bases and J 8 bases, with 9 bases left between them. CDR3 length: 12 residues. Germline V CDR1 and CDR2: SGHAT, FQNNGV. The DNA for the CDR3 is TGTGCCAGCAGCCCCCACAGGGGGGAGCTGTTTTTT. This encodes CASSPHRGELFF.

Ten or more counts support this clonotype. The rearrangement links TRBV12-3 or TRBV12-4 to TRBJ2-5, with D possibly being TRBD1 or TRBD2 (6 bases each). The length of the CDR3 is 16 residues. The V end was cut by 7 bases, the J end by 3 bases, with 21 bases between. As DNA, the CDR3 is TGTGCCAGCACATGGGGCCCCATTAGGGGGGAAGAGACCCAGTACTTC. Translating it yields CASTWGPIRGEETQYF.

This clonotype was found a few times. V is TRBV20-1 and J is TRBJ1-5; 7 nucleotides line up with TRBD1. The CDR3 runs to 15 residues. V lost 0 bases and J lost 4; bases outside the gene matches: 6. Germline V gene data show CDR1 as DFQATT and CDR2 as SNEGSKA (reference sequence). CDR3 protein: CSARDIRQGNQPQHF. Written as DNA, the CDR3 is TGCAGTGCTAGAGATATAAGACAGGGAAATCAGCCCCAGCATTTT.

This clonotype showed up many times. The V and J genes are TRBV5-1 and TRBJ1-1; tentative D call: TRBD1 (5 bases). Per germline, CDR1 SGHRS and CDR2 YFSETQ. This CDR3 is 14 amino acids long. With 3 bases removed from V and 3 bases from J, the gap between germline ends came to 12 bases. The CDR3 loop is CASSWDPTDTEAFF. In DNA, the CDR3 is TGCGCCAGCAGCTGGGACCCAACGGACACTGAAGCTTTCTTT.

This clonotype was seen at least ten times. The DNA of the CDR3 is TGCGCCAGCAGCTTTGGCGCGGGCACCGGGGAGCTGTTTTTT. Translated, it gives CASSFGAGTGELFF. The rearrangement links TRBV5-1 to TRBJ2-2; TRBD2 is a possible D gene (5 bases). Deletions cut 2 bases from V and 4 bases from J, with 9 bases between. Germline lookup yields CDR1 SGHRS and CDR2 YFSETQ. CDR3 length: 14 amino acids.

This clonotype was observed many times. The V gene is TRBV7-8, the J gene TRBJ2-3; D is ambiguous. This CDR3 contains 14 residues. With 1 base removed from V and 10 bases from J, the gap between germline ends came to 15 bases. Germline V gives CDR1 SGHVS, CDR2 FQNEAQ. CDR3 protein: CASSLERFRAPQYF. Here the CDR3 DNA reads TGTGCCAGCAGCTTAGAACGTTTCCGGGCCCCGCAGTATTTT.

This clonotype was counted ten times or more. V is TRBV6-4 and J is TRBJ2-7, with unresolved D. The V gene's germline CDR1 is MRHNA and CDR2 SNTAGT. The length of the CDR3 is 16 residues. The ends were cut back, 9 bases at V and 0 bases at J, with 21 bases in the middle. CDR3: CASPGLSREASYEQYF. The DNA for the CDR3 is TGTGCCAGTCCTGGCCTTTCTAGAGAAGCCTCCTACGAGCAGTACTTC.

This clonotype has ten or more counts. The CDR3 spells CASSKDGAATVSGANVLTF. The CDR3 DNA reads as TGTGCCAGCAGCAAAGACGGGGCGGCCACTGTCTCTGGGGCCAACGTCCTGACTTTC. The chain has TRBV21-1 and TRBJ2-6; the D segment call TRBD1 is taken from the table without a DNA check. TRBV21-1 is classified as a pseudogene. The length of the CDR3 is 19 residues.

This clonotype has at least ten counts. DNA for the CDR3: TGTGCCAGCAGCTCAATATGGGGGTCAGATACGCAGTATTTT. This gives the protein CASSSIWGSDTQYF. The gene calls are TRBV3-1 and TRBJ2-3; possibly TRBD1 or TRBD2 for D (5 bases each). The V gene's germline CDR1 is LGHDT and CDR2 YNNKEL (reference sequence). Trimming pared 5 bases from V and 4 bases from J, leaving 13 bases between. The CDR3 has 14 residues.